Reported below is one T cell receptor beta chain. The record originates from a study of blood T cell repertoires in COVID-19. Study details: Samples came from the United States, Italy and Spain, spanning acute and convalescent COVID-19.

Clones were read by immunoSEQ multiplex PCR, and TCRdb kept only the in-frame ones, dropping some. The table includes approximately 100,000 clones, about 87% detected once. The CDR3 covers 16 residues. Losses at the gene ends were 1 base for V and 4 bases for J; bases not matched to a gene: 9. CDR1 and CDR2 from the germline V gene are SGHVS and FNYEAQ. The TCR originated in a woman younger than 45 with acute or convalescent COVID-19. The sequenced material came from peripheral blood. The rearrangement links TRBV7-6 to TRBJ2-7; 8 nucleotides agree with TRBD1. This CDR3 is CASSLGQGILQYEQYF. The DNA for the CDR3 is TGTGCCAGCAGCTTAGGACAGGGGATCCTCCAGTACGAGCAGTACTTC.